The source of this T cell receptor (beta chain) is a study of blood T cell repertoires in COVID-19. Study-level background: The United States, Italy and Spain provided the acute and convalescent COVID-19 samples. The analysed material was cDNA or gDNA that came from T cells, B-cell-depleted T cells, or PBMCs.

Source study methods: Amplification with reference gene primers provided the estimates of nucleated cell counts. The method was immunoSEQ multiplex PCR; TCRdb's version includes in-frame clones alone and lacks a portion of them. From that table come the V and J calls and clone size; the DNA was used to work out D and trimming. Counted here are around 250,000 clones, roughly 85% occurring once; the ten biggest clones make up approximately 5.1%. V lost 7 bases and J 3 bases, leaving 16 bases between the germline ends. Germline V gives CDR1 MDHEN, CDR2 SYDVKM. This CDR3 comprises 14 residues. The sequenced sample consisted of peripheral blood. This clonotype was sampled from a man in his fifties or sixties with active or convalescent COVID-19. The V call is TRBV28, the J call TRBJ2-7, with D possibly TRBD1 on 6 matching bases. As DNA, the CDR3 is TGTGCCAGCACCACAAACAGGGTCCGCTACGAGCAGTACTTC. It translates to CASTTNRVRYEQYF.